Sequencing of this TCR beta chain was carried out in a study of cytomegalovirus exposure and HLA in healthy donors. The CDR3 length is 15 residues. Germline CDR1 SGDLS, CDR2 YYNGEE. The J segment lost 10 bases and the V segment lost 4 bases, leaving 10 bases of the junction unmatched. Findings and caveats of the study: Accurate prediction of HLA-A and HLA-B alleles (for most subjects) was reportedly achieved from TCR beta sequences.

Primers included in the PCR were 60 Vbeta and 13 Jbeta primers. Generated by immunoSEQ multiplex PCR, the TCRdb table keeps only in-frame clones and is missing some. The sample carries approximately 70,000 clones, roughly 65% recorded once. Remarks on this clone: Its matching antigen is unknown.

This TCR was sampled from a male donor in good health and CMV-seropositive. The sample was PBMCs. This chain joins TRBV9 and TRBJ2-1; 11 nucleotides align to TRBD2. This chain's CDR3 is CASSPSSGGFGEQFF. CDR3 DNA: TGTGCCAGCAGCCCCTCTAGCGGGGGGTTCGGGGAGCAGTTCTTC.